The 10 T cell receptor beta chains below all came from one sample that was sequenced in a study of CXCR3-negative and CXCR3-positive naive CD8 T cells. These receptors' targets are unknown. The authors made the TRB cDNA libraries by 5' RACE using UMI labels. TCRdb reprocessed the 5' RACE reads and reports one entry per CDR3 protein, with no DNA. The sample totals some 130,000 distinct CDR3 sequences; its top ten clones hold around 0.37%. Overall study results and limits: TRB CDR3 hydrophobicity was greater in CXCR3-positive naive cells than in CXCR3-negative naive cells.

The material sequenced was naive CXCR3+ CD8+ T cells from blood. The subset here: CD45RO-CCR7+CD27+CD95- naive CD8+ T cells expressing CXCR3 (TNR3+). Every receptor here comes from a human donor in good health. Some clones in this sample may be carry-over from other donors' samples.

The chain joins TRBV7-2 to TRBJ2-7; TCRdb reports TRBD2, a call that lacks DNA to check it against. This CDR3 has 16 residues. Germline CDR1 SGHTA, CDR2 FQGNSA. CDR3 amino acids: CASSLRGTSGEYEQYF.

The rearrangement links TRBV5-5 to TRBJ2-3; TCRdb's D call, TRBD2, is unchecked because there is no DNA. Looked up from germline, CDR1 is SGHKS and CDR2 is YYEKEE (reference sequence). The CDR3 runs to 15 residues. CDR3 sequence reads: CASSLAGGLPDTQYF.

The gene calls are TRBV29-1 and TRBJ1-2. The germline CDR1 and CDR2 sequences are SQVTM and ANQGSEA. The CDR3 covers 12 residues. The CDR3: CSVERQGYGYTF.

This chain connects TRBV5-1 to TRBJ2-3; as DNA is missing, the TRBD2 call by TCRdb cannot be tested. The CDR3 is made up of 15 amino acids. Germline V gene data show CDR1 as SGHRS and CDR2 as YFSETQ. The CDR3 reads CASSPGGVGPVTQYF. The variable domain in full, completed from reference TRBV5-1 and TRBJ2-3, reads KAGVTQTPRYLIKTRGQQVTLSCSPISGHRSVSWYQQTPGQGLQFLFEYFSETQRNKGNFPGRFSGRQFSNSRSEMNVSTLELGDSALYLCASSPGGVGPVTQYFGPGTRLTVL.

The genes are TRBV29-1 and TRBJ2-1; the D gene TCRdb calls, TRBD1, cannot be checked with no DNA. The CDR3 totals 14 residues. Germline V gene data show CDR1 as SQVTM and CDR2 as ANQGSEA. The chain's CDR3 is CSVETDRGWDEQFF.

The chain joins TRBV7-9 to TRBJ1-2; TCRdb's D gene call, TRBD1, goes unchecked for lack of DNA. CDR1 is SEHNR and CDR2 is FQNEAQ in the germline V gene (reference sequence). The CDR3 sequence is 13 residues long. CDR3 sequence: CASSLDRGNGYTF.

The chain's CDR3 is CASSYSLYRFQETQYF. J is TRBJ2-5 and V is TRBV6-5; TCRdb's assignment of TRBD1 cannot be checked, as there is no DNA. From germline, CDR1 is MNHEY and CDR2 SVGAGI. This CDR3 region has 16 residues.

This chain joins TRBV7-9 and TRBJ2-7; the TRBD1 assignment by TCRdb is unverifiable without DNA. The CDR3 totals 14 residues. The germline gives CDR1 SEHNR, CDR2 FQNEAQ (reference sequence). The CDR3 region is CASSPPGGAYEQYF.

The gene calls are TRBV20-1 and TRBJ2-7; TCRdb outputs TRBD1, but without DNA this stays unchecked. CDR1 and CDR2 (germline): DFQATT, SNEGSKA (reference sequence). The length of the CDR3 is 13 residues. The CDR3 protein is CSARPPGEYEQYF.

The gene calls are TRBV6-5 and TRBJ1-2; TCRdb lists TRBD1, though no DNA is available to test this call. This CDR3 has 14 residues. The germline V gene encodes CDR1 MNHEY and CDR2 SVGAGI. This chain's CDR3 is CASSYSGHPYGYTF.